What follows is one TCR beta chain and its context. Its antigen specificity is not known. Base qualities are not provided; no much larger clone lies one nucleotide away. This sample is drawn from a study of blood T cell repertoires in COVID-19 (TCRdb year 2020). Background for the entire study: Samples covering the acute and convalescent phases of COVID-19 were provided by collaborators in the United States, Italy and Spain. The sample metadata nearly always contained a de-identified subject ID, COVID-19 status, age in years and sex. The samples were drawn from the first 160 participants of the ongoing ImmuneRACE study and from 1,254 subjects provided by 6 global collaborators. The material from the prospective study consisted of cDNA or gDNA derived from T cells, B-cell-depleted T cells, or PBMCs. The dataset comprised deeply sampled blood TCRbeta repertoires from subjects exposed to, actively infected with, or recovered from COVID-19. The repertoires were released in a freely available public database meant as a resource for research on the immune response to SARS-CoV-2. Where available, HLA class I and class II types were taken from metadata supplied by the sample provider and were not determined by assay-based typing.

Findings and caveats that apply to the study as a whole: How much clinical and demographic metadata was included differed by source and by participant, and the metadata was provided uncurated.

TCRbeta CDR3 regions were amplified from genomic DNA using the immunoSEQ Assay, a bias-controlled multiplex PCR. Concerning the study's data processing: Nucleated cell counts per sample were estimated from amplification of reference gene primers within the assay. To quantify the absolute abundance of each unique TCRbeta CDR3 rearrangement, sequence reads were collapsed and filtered. For each sample, productive Simpson clonality was calculated by taking the square root of Simpson's diversity index across productive rearrangements. What TCRdb holds here is the immuneACCESS table cut down to in-frame rearrangements. Part of the clones is not present; checked against another copy, under half of the missing clones reflect an unresolved V gene, and the others are unexplained. V, J and clone size are taken as reported in that table, and D and trimming were inferred from the DNA itself. The sample table lists more than 150,000 clones, more than 85% of them with a count of one. Less than 3% of the sample rests with the top ten.

The germline V gene encodes CDR1 MNHEY and CDR2 SVGAGI. The CDR3 has 14 amino acids, counting the end cysteine and phenylalanine. Only CDR3 DNA is held: 42 bases, read in frame from base 1. V gives up 2 bases and J gives up 6 bases, and the segment between their germline ends measures 10 bases. Collaborating institutions collected whole blood in K2EDTA tubes following their own protocols. For TCRbeta analysis, collaborators shipped samples in one of three forms: frozen whole blood, isolated PBMCs, or DNA extracted from either of those sample types. The sequence is built from TRBV6-5 and TRBJ2-2; TRBD1 is a weak D gene call, 6 bases matching. The clonotype was recovered from a man in his forties with active or convalescent COVID-19. Sample: peripheral blood. The nucleotides are TGTGCCAGCAGTTACAACAGGGCGGCCGGGGAGCTGTTTTTT. Its protein reads: CASSYNRAAGELFF.